This T cell receptor (beta chain) appears in the sequencing data of a study of blood T cells in healthy people across ages. Study findings and constraints: Per million T cells, the diversity of TCR beta decreased roughly linearly as age advanced. Expanded clonotype changes were possibly confounded by unknown donor CMV status.

PCR was performed a second time for 7 to 11 cycles using a sample-barcoded 5' primer and a J-beta primer mix. MiXCR was run by TCRdb on the 5' RACE reads, yielding one entry per CDR3 protein. The table shows about 1.8 million distinct CDR3 sequences, with 49% occurring only once. This clonotype has just a few counts. Its antigen is not known. The V end was cut by 5 bases, the J end by 4 bases, with 14 bases between. This CDR3 has 14 residues. In germline, CDR1 is MNHEY, CDR2 SMNVEV (reference sequence). The clonotype originates from a woman in her 40s in good health. This chain uses TRBV27 with TRBJ2-5; D is unclear. Sequencing was done on a sample of blood. The CDR3 protein is CASSPSQPTETQYF. The CDR3 DNA reads TGTGCCAGCAGTCCATCACAGCCAACAGAGACCCAGTACTTC.